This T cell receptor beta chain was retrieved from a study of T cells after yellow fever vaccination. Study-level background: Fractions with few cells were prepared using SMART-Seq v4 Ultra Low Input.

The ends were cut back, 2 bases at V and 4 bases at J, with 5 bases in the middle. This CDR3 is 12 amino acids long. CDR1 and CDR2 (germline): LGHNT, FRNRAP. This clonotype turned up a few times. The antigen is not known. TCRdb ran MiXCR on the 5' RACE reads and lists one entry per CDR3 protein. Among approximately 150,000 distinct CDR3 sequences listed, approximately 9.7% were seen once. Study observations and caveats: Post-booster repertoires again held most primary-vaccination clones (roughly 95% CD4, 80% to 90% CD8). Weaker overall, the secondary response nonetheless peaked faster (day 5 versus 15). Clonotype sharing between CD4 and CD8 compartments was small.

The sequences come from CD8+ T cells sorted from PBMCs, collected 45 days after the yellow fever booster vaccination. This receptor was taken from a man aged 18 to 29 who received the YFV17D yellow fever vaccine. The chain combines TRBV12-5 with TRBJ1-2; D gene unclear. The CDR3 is CASGLPSYGYTF. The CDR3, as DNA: TGTGCTAGTGGTTTGCCTAGCTATGGCTACACCTTC.